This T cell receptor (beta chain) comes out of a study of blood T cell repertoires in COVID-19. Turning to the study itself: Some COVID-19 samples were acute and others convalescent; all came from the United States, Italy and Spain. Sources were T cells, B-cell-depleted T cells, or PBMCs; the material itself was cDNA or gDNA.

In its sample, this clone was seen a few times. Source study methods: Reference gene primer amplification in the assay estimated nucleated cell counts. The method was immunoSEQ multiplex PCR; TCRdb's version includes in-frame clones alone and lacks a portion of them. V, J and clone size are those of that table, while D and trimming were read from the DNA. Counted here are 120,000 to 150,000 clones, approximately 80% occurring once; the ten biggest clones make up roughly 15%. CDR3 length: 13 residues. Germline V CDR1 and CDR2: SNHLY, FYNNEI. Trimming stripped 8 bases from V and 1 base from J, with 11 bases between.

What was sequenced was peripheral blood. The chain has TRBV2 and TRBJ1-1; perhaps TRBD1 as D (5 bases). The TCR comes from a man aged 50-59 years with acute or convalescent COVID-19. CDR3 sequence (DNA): TGTGCCAGCCAGAAACAGGAGAACACTGAAGCTTTCTTT. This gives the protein CASQKQENTEAFF.